This T cell receptor beta chain was obtained from a study of blood T cells in healthy people across ages. With a J-beta primer mix and a sample-barcoded 5' primer, a second PCR ran roughly 6 to 11 cycles. Tags on each cDNA molecule came from a template-switch adaptor with 12 random nucleotides. TCRdb passed the 5' RACE reads through MiXCR, listing each CDR3 protein once. The sample has roughly 1,800,000 distinct CDR3 sequences, 49% seen once; the top ten hold around 2.1%. Of note for this clonotype: As yet, its antigen is unknown.

The CDR3 sequence is 14 residues long. Germline V gene data show CDR1 as SEHNR and CDR2 as FQNEAQ (reference sequence). Trimming took 1 base from V and 10 from J; bases not matched to a gene: 6. Study results and caveats: Significant beta diversity loss was already apparent by age approximately 38, declining roughly linearly.

Sequencing was done on a sample of blood. This clonotype originated in a woman in her thirties or forties in good health. The genes are TRBV7-9 and TRBJ2-1; 8 bases fit TRBD1. The CDR3 spells CASSLGTGFKEQFF. In nucleotides, the CDR3 is TGTGCCAGCAGCTTAGGGACAGGGTTCAAGGAGCAGTTCTTC.